This TCR beta chain was identified during a study of T cells after yellow fever vaccination (dated by TCRdb to 2018 to 2020). For context, the study as a whole: The SMART-Seq v4 Ultra Low Input RNA kit was used to prepare libraries from fractions with low cell numbers. To follow T-cell clones before and after primary and booster YFV17D yellow fever vaccination, bulk TCR alpha and beta repertoires were sequenced over time. The cohort comprised two healthy male donors, one aged 18 to 30 and one aged 30 to 40 years. Blood samples were taken at several timepoints before and after primary and secondary immunization, and bulk PBMC replicates and cell subsets were isolated. What the research found in general, with its limitations: The secondary T-cell response was found to be weaker but faster than the primary response, with a peak reached on day 5 rather than on day 15. Computational filtering was required because FACS-sorted repertoires could contain abundant contaminating clonotypes from the bulk population. After the booster, most clones that had expanded after primary vaccination were detected again (over 95% of CD4 and about 88% of CD8), suggesting broad maintenance of memory. The study included only a couple of donors, which limits how far the findings can be generalized. A small share of clonotypes was detected in both CD4 and CD8 compartments, with the overlap likely arising from convergent recombination.

TCRdb shows the sequencer as Illumina NovaSeq 6000. Synthesis of TCR cDNA relied on 5'RACE template switching, a step that introduced a universal primer site along with unique molecular identifiers. Priming for cDNA synthesis came from both the TCR alpha and TCR beta constant segments. Libraries were amplified in two PCR steps, with sample barcodes and sequencing adapters added in the second step. Sequencing of libraries was done on Illumina HiSeq 2500 (2x100 bp) or NovaSeq (2x150 bp). On the study's bioinformatics: Demultiplexing of reads and collapsing into UMI consensus sequences were performed with MIGEC, and V(D)J alignment was carried out with MiXCR. Vaccine-responding clonotypes were identified with edgeR using replicate PBMC samples, with FDR below 0.01 and a log2 fold change above 5 up to day 15 being required. CD4 or CD8 identity was assigned to each bulk clonotype according to whether the clonotype was present at higher abundance in the sequenced CD4 repertoire or the sequenced CD8 repertoire. The public reads were run again by TCRdb, first through fastp at Q25 and then through MiXCR, and only productive beta chains were kept. One record per CDR3 amino acid sequence lists the most common genes and DNA. The V and J calls and clone size come from TCRdb's table, not from the authors' own analysis. The sample profile shows 300,000 or so distinct CDR3 sequences; 8.5% to 10% of them were found once. 3% to 4% of the sample lies in the top ten.

Sample treatment or condition, as interpreted from the label and publication: live attenuated yellow fever vaccine strain. PBMCs were isolated from peripheral blood using a standard Ficoll-Paque protocol. CD4 and CD8 T-cell fractions were isolated with Dynabeads CD4 and CD8 positive selection kits. TriZol was used to extract RNA from bulk PBMCs, CD4 and CD8 fractions, and dextramer-positive and dextramer-negative fractions. For this chain, trimming is 0 bases at the V end and 5 bases at the J end, and the number of junction bases without a gene match is 8. The CDR3 sequence holds 17 residues, the cysteine and phenylalanine included. Only CDR3 DNA remains: 51 bases, in frame from the first base. Reading the germline V gene gives CDR1 KGHSH and CDR2 LQKENI. This clonotype was detected only a few times. Its recognized antigen is unknown. Qualities for individual bases were not recorded, and no much larger clone is one base off.

This TCR came from a man aged 18 to 30 who received the YFV17D yellow fever vaccine. The chain is encoded by TRBV18 joined to TRBJ2-5; TRBD1 matches 11 bases in the middle. Specimen: CD4+ T cells sorted from PBMCs, collected 5 days after the yellow fever booster vaccination. Here is the DNA: TGTGCCAGCTCACCACCCGGACAGGGGGCTCGAGGGGAGACCCAGTACTTC. Its protein product is CASSPPGQGARGETQYF.